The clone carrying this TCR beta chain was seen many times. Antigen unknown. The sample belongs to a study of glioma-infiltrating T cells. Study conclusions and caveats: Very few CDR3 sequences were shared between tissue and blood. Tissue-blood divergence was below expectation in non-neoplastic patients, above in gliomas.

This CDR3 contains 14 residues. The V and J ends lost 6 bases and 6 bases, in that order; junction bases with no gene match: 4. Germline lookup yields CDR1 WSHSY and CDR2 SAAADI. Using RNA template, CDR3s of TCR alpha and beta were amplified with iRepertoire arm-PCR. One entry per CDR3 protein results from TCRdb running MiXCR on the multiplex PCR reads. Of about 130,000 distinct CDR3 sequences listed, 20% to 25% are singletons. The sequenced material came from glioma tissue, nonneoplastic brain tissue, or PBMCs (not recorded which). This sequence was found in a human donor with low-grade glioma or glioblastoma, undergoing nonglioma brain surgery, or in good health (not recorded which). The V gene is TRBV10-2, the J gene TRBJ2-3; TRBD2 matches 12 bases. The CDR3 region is CASRLAGGQDTQYF. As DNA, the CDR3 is TGCGCCAGCAGACTAGCGGGGGGCCAGGATACGCAGTATTTT.